The TCR beta chain under discussion was sequenced for a study of T cell clonotyping in hematopoietic cell transplantation. The study's findings and limits: Pathologically expanded recipient clonotypes increased progressively from day 30 to day 180 as diversity fell. Higher Inverse Simpson Index values in graft donor and pretransplant recipient predicted broader posttransplant TCR diversity. Cells were unsorted, so CD4 and CD8 contributions were not separated. Few recipient clonotypes overlapped donors; over 95% were de novo at given depth.

The assay was immunoSEQ multiplex PCR, and TCRdb's table has in-frame clones only and misses some. This sample carries some 17,000 clones, about 76% of them seen once, and the ten largest clones take approximately 9.3%. The sample holds a few counts of this clone. Its antigen is unidentified. The CDR3 runs 13 residues. V was pared by 5 bases and J by 1 base, with 8 bases between. Germline loops: CDR1 SEHNR, CDR2 FQNEAQ (reference sequence). The clonotype originates from an older woman in good health. Some clones in this sample may be carry-over from other donors' samples. The chain couples TRBV7-9 to TRBJ2-5, with D possibly TRBD2 on 6 matching bases. Sequenced material: peripheral blood mononuclear cells. In DNA form, the CDR3 reads TGTGCCAGCAGCGTGACTAGCCAAGAGACCCAGTACTTC. Amino acids: CASSVTSQETQYF.